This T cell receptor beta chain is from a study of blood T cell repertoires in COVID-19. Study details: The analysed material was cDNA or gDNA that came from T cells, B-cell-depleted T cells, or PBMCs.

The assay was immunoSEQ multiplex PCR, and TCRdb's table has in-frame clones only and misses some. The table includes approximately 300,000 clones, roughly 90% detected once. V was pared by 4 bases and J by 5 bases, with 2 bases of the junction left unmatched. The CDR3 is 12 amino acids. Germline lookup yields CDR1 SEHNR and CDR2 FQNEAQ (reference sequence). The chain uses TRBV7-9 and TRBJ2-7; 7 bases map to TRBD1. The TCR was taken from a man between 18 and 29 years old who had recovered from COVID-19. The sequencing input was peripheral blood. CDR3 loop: CASSSTGNEQYF. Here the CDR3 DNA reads TGTGCCAGCAGCTCGACAGGGAACGAGCAGTACTTC.